These 12 T cell receptor beta chains share one sample of origin, sequenced in a study of patients and donors after allogeneic stem cell transplantation. TCRdb re-derived calls from the RT-PCR reads in MiXCR, one entry per CDR3 protein. This sample yields hundreds of thousands of distinct CDR3 sequences, of which roughly 16% are seen a single time; 7.2% belongs to the top ten. The source material was blood, either unsorted or a sorted T cell fraction (not recorded which). The receptors come from a human donor who was either an allogeneic HSCT recipient or a stem cell or donor lymphocyte infusion donor (not recorded which). It is not recorded whose cells these are; they may come from a transplant donor.

This clonotype was counted a few times. The chain recombines TRBV29-1 with TRBJ1-1; tentative D call: TRBD1 (6 bases). The CDR3 totals 12 residues. The germline gives CDR1 SQVTM, CDR2 ANQGSEA. The germline V and J ends were trimmed by 7 bases and 1 base, with 10 bases remaining between them. The CDR3 DNA reads TGCAGCGAGATCAGGGGGAACACTGAAGCTTTCTTT. It is translated as CSEIRGNTEAFF.

This rearrangement joins TRBV20-1 to TRBJ2-7, with 9 bases matching TRBD2. This CDR3 comprises 13 residues. The J segment lost 9 bases and the V segment lost 3 bases, leaving 9 bases of the junction unmatched. The germline V gene encodes CDR1 DFQATT and CDR2 SNEGSKA (reference sequence). Here the CDR3 reads CSASSSGIPGQYF. The CDR3 nucleotides are TGCAGTGCTAGTTCTAGCGGGATCCCCGGGCAGTACTTC.

This chain connects TRBV12-3 or TRBV12-4 to TRBJ1-4, with 8 bases fitting TRBD1. CDR3 length equals 15 residues. J lost 7 bases, V lost 5 bases, and 9 bases had no gene match. This CDR3 reads CASSARTGFGEKLFF. The CDR3 DNA follows: TGTGCCAGCAGTGCCCGGACAGGGTTCGGTGAAAAACTGTTTTTT.

This clonotype was detected a few times. The chain links TRBV18 to TRBJ2-6; 9 bases match TRBD1. J was trimmed by 0 bases and V by 3 bases; bases with no gene match: 6. Germline V lookup: CDR1 KGHSH, CDR2 LQKENI. CDR3 length: 18 amino acids. The CDR3 protein is CASSPGQGRLSGANVLTF. CDR3 bases: TGTGCCAGCTCACCCGGACAGGGGCGCCTCTCTGGGGCCAACGTCCTGACTTTC.

The chain carries TRBV24-1 and TRBJ2-2; 10 bases are shared with TRBD2. The ends lost 3 bases at V and 7 bases at J; junction bases unmatched: 13. Germline CDR1 KGHDR, CDR2 SFDVKD. This CDR3 comprises 18 residues. As DNA, the CDR3 is TGTGCCACCAGTGATCCCTCGGGAGCGGGAGGGCCGAGCGGGGAGCTGTTTTTT. This sequence encodes CATSDPSGAGGPSGELFF.

This chain uses TRBV2 with TRBJ2-1; TRBD2 matches at 10 bases. Germline CDR1 reads SNHLY; CDR2 reads FYNNEI. The trim removed 7 bases at V and 7 bases at J, leaving 7 bases unmatched. CDR3 size: 14 residues. CDR3 amino acids: CASTGASGRNEQFF. CDR3 in DNA: TGTGCCAGCACGGGTGCTAGCGGGAGAAATGAGCAGTTCTTC.

The gene calls are TRBV7-3 and TRBJ2-7; 9 nucleotides agree with TRBD2. The germline gives CDR1 SGHTA, CDR2 FQGTGA. The CDR3 has 16 amino acids. The ends lost 0 bases at V and 2 bases at J; junction bases unmatched: 5. CDR3: CASSLTGTSRTYEQYF. The CDR3 region has the DNA TGTGCCAGCAGCTTAACCGGGACTAGCAGAACCTACGAGCAGTACTTC.

This clonotype was observed many times. V gene TRBV2 combines with J gene TRBJ2-5; TRBD1 agrees at 7 bases. The CDR3 runs 13 residues. Trimming took 4 bases from V and 3 from J; bases not matched to a gene: 2. Looked up from germline, CDR1 is SNHLY and CDR2 is FYNNEI. CDR3 coding DNA: TGTGCCAGCAGTGCGGGACAGAAAGAGACCCAGTACTTC. It encodes CASSAGQKETQYF.

There are many counts of this clonotype. The chain is built from TRBV12-3 or TRBV12-4 and TRBJ2-7; 8 bases match TRBD1. With 6 bases clipped from V and 3 bases from J, the junction kept 7 bases outside the gene matches. This CDR3 has 14 amino acids. In DNA, the CDR3 is TGTGCCAGCAGCCCGGGACAGGCCAACTACGAGCAGTACTTC. It specifies CASSPGQANYEQYF.

The chain is built from TRBV2 and TRBJ2-3; 9 bases map to TRBD1. V was pared by 11 bases and J by 2 bases, with 5 bases of the junction left unmatched. This CDR3 is built from 13 residues. Germline CDR1 and CDR2: SNHLY and FYNNEI. CDR3: CAGRDRATDTQYF. Here the CDR3 DNA reads TGTGCCGGCCGGGACAGGGCCACAGATACGCAGTATTTT.

V gene TRBV29-1 combines with J gene TRBJ1-2, with unresolved D. The CDR3 spans 13 residues. CDR1 is SQVTM, CDR2 ANQGSEA, per germline. Trimming pared 6 bases from V and 2 bases from J, leaving 13 bases between. Here the CDR3 reads CSVDGRLNYGYTF. The CDR3 nucleotides read TGCAGCGTAGATGGACGGTTGAACTATGGCTACACCTTC.

This chain links TRBV6-5 with TRBJ2-1, with TRBD1 identical over 9 bases. V shed 1 base and J 7 bases; nucleotides not matched to a gene: 5. Germline CDR1 and CDR2: MNHEY and SVGAGI. The CDR3 totals 15 residues. CDR3 sequence: CASSYYGTGSNEQFF. The CDR3, as DNA: TGTGCCAGCAGTTACTACGGGACAGGGTCAAATGAGCAGTTCTTC.